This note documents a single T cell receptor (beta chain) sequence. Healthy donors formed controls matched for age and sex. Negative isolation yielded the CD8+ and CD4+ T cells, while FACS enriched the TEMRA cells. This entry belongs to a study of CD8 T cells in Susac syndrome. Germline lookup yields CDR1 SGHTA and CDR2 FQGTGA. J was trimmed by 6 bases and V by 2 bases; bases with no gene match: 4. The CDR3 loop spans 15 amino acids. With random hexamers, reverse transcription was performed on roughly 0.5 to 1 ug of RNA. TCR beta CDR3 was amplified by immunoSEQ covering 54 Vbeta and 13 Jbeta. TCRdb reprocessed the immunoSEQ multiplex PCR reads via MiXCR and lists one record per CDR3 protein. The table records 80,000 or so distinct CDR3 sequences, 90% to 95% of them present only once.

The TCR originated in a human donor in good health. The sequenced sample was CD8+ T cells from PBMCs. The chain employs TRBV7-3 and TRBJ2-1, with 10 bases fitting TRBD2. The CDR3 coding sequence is TGTGCCAGCAGCTTACAGGCTAGCGGGAGCAATGAGCAGTTCTTC. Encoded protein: CASSLQASGSNEQFF.